The 9 T cell receptor beta chains given below trace back to one sample, sequenced in a study of blood T cell repertoires in COVID-19. TCRdb's copy holds only in-frame clones and misses some; the assay was immunoSEQ multiplex PCR. The sample has more than 80,000 clones; about 85% are singletons. The sequenced sample was peripheral blood. Source of these receptors: a woman older than 75 with COVID-19, enrolled during active disease.

The gene calls are TRBV7-9 and TRBJ2-7; TRBD1 matches at 10 bases. This CDR3 has 14 amino acids. Trimming cost V 5 bases and J 4 bases; bases outside gene matches: 5. Per germline, CDR1 SEHNR and CDR2 FQNEAQ (reference sequence). CDR3 nucleotides: TGTGCCAGCAGCCCGCGGGACAGGGGTTACGAGCAGTACTTC. It is translated as CASSPRDRGYEQYF.

The chain employs TRBV28 and TRBJ2-6; D is uncertain. The V end lost 6 bases, the J end lost 0 bases, and 6 bases lay between the germline ends. The V gene's germline CDR1 is MDHEN and CDR2 SYDVKM. This CDR3 comprises 14 residues. The CDR3 is CASRESSGANVLTF. As DNA, the CDR3 is TGTGCCAGCAGGGAGAGCTCTGGGGCCAACGTCCTGACTTTC.

The V call is TRBV7-3, the J call TRBJ1-1, with D possibly matching TRBD1 (6 bases). Germline CDR1 and CDR2: SGHTA and FQGTGA. V shed 5 bases and J shed 4 bases, with 14 bases lying between them. The CDR3 consists of 14 residues. In nucleotides, the CDR3 is TGTGCCAGCAGCCCTGGGGGCGGGAGCACTGAAGCTTTCTTT. This sequence encodes CASSPGGGSTEAFF.

The V and J genes are TRBV24-1 and TRBJ2-1, with 7 bases identical to TRBD1. Trimming cost V 2 bases and J 2 bases; bases outside gene matches: 8. The CDR3 is 17 residues long. Germline-derived CDR1 and CDR2 are KGHDR and SFDVKD. The CDR3 here is CATSDSAGTAPYNEQFF. CDR3 in DNA: TGTGCCACCAGTGATTCCGCCGGGACAGCCCCCTACAATGAGCAGTTCTTC.

This chain uses TRBV10-3 with TRBJ1-4, with D possibly TRBD1 on 6 matching bases. The CDR3 consists of 13 residues. Trimming removed 11 bases at V and 3 bases at J, with 13 bases between. Germline V gene sequence: CDR1 ENHRY, CDR2 SYGVKD. CDR3 sequence: CASRTDPNEKLFF. CDR3 bases: TGTGCCTCCAGGACAGACCCTAATGAAAAACTGTTTTTT.

The chain combines TRBV20-1 with TRBJ1-2; maybe TRBD1 (5 bases). Trimming stripped 4 bases from V and 5 bases from J, with 8 bases between. CDR3 length: 11 amino acids. Germline V gene lookup returns CDR1 DFQATT and CDR2 SNEGSKA (reference sequence). The CDR3 sequence: CSAIRVYGYTF. The DNA of the CDR3 is TGCAGTGCTATCAGGGTTTATGGCTACACCTTC.

This chain uses TRBV3-1 (or the pseudogene TRBV3-2) with TRBJ1-1, with 8 bases aligning to TRBD1. In germline, CDR1 is LGHDT, CDR2 YNNKEL (reference sequence). The CDR3 runs to 15 residues. Unmatched junction bases numbered 11, after V lost 5 bases and J lost 6 bases. CDR3 nucleotide sequence: TGTGCCAGCAGCTCGCAGGGGGCGACTCGCGCTGAAGCTTTCTTT. The encoded protein is CASSSQGATRAEAFF.

This clone occurred a few times. This sequence joins TRBV7-2 and TRBJ1-1; maybe TRBD1 (6 bases). The CDR3 has 17 amino acids. Deletions cut 3 bases from V and 7 bases from J, with 24 bases between. Germline-derived CDR1 and CDR2 are SGHTA and FQGNSA. CDR3 region: CASSFPETGRVIFEAFF. CDR3 nucleotides: TGTGCCAGCAGCTTTCCGGAAACAGGGCGAGTAATTTTTGAAGCTTTCTTT.

This chain links TRBV7-2 with TRBJ1-1; D gene unclear. There are 13 residues in the CDR3. Germline V gene data show CDR1 as SGHTA and CDR2 as FQGNSA. V was cut by 1 base and J by 1 base, with 4 bases left in between. The CDR3 coding sequence is TGTGCCAGCAGCTTAGAGCCGAACACTGAAGCTTTCTTT. It is translated as CASSLEPNTEAFF.